This T cell receptor (beta chain) was captured in a study of T cell repertoires in cytomegalovirus infection. TCRdb ran MiXCR on the reads and lists one entry per CDR3 protein. The sample records hundreds of thousands of distinct CDR3 sequences, roughly 17% being singletons. CDR3 length equals 15 residues. V was cut by 7 bases and J by 0 bases, with 16 bases left in between. The chain recombines TRBV12-3 or TRBV12-4 with TRBJ2-7; maybe TRBD1 (6 bases). Sequenced input: PBMCs. The sequence was collected from a human donor in good health (CMV status not recorded). Some clones in this sample may be carry-over from other donors' samples. In nucleotides, the CDR3 is TGTGCCAGCAAAAAACAGGGTGGGGACTCCTACGAGCAGTACTTC. Its translation: CASKKQGGDSYEQYF.